The clone carrying this T cell receptor beta chain was picked up one time. The sample comes from a study of PD-L1 blockade in urothelial cancer. Study-level background: Typically, measured as a median, blood samples had approximately 130,000 T cells.

The data were produced by immunoSEQ multiplex PCR, yet TCRdb's version contains in-frame clones alone and is incomplete. The sample comprises around 30,000 clones, 75% to 90% of which are singletons, and approximately 2% rests with the top ten. Trimming removed 0 bases at V and 6 bases at J, with 21 bases between. Germline V gene sequence: CDR1 MGHRA, CDR2 YSYEKL. This CDR3 region has 17 residues. This TCR came from a man aged 45-65 years with urothelial cancer. V usage is TRBV4-1 and J usage is TRBJ2-7; a possible D gene is TRBD2 (7 bases). Sequenced here: PBMCs, sampled around atezolizumab (anti-PD-L1) treatment. As DNA, the CDR3 is TGCGCCAGCAGCCAAGAGGGGGATGGGCTCGGGGGGCGCGAGCAGTACTTC. Translating gives CASSQEGDGLGGREQYF.